The rows below give T cell receptor beta chains drawn from one sample of a study of T-cell reconstitution after alpha-beta-depleted transplantation in children. TCRdb re-called the PCR reads with MiXCR, one entry per CDR3 protein. The sample shows hundreds of thousands of distinct CDR3 sequences, about 10% of them seen only once. Sequences were derived from PBMCs, sampled before TCRalphabeta/CD19-depleted stem cell transplant. Receptors originate from a child aged 2 to 9 with inherited bone marrow failure, due to receive a stem cell transplant. The CDR3 runs from the conserved cysteine through the conserved F or W. A D gene is named only where the DNA matches it firmly. Size values are once, few and many counts, or a class for expanded clones, and some rows have none.

>few|TRBD1|TRBV7-9|TRBJ2-6
TGTGCCAGCATCCTCCAGGGGGCCTCCGGGGCCAACGTCCTGACTTTC
CASILQGASGANVLTF
>many|TRBD2|TRBV7-2|TRBJ2-1
TGTGCCAGCAGCTCCATACTAGGGCGGGAGGTCGGTGAGCAGTTCTTC
CASSSILGREVGEQFF
>many|.|TRBV4-2|TRBJ2-7
TGTGCCAGCAGCCAAGACAGGTTCTACGAGCAGTACTTC
CASSQDRFYEQYF
>many|.|TRBV6-5|TRBJ2-1
TGTGCCAGCAGTTACCCGGGACTGGACAATGAGCAGTTCTTC
CASSYPGLDNEQFF
>many|.|TRBV29-1|TRBJ2-2
TGCAGCGTTGAATTCAGCGGAGTGAACACCGGGGAGCTGTTTTTT
CSVEFSGVNTGELFF
>.|TRBD1|TRBV12-3/TRBV12-4|TRBJ2-3
TGTGCCAGCAGGGCTGACAGGGGGTGGAGGGATACGCAGTATTTT
CASRADRGWRDTQYF
>many|.|TRBV5-5|TRBJ2-7
TGTGCCAGCAGTCTAACAGGGACCTCCTACGAGCAGTACTTC
CASSLTGTSYEQYF
>many|.|TRBV12-3/TRBV12-4|TRBJ2-2
TGTGCCAGCAGATCCGCCGGGCTAGTAAACACCGGGGAGCTGTTTTTT
CASRSAGLVNTGELFF
>many|.|TRBV3-1|TRBJ2-7
TGTGCCAGCAGCCAAGGGTCAACCTACGAGCAGTACTTC
CASSQGSTYEQYF
>many|.|TRBV5-1|TRBJ1-6
TGCGCCAGCAGCGGACAATATAATTCACCCCTCCACTTT
CASSGQYNSPLHF